The present T cell receptor beta chain was sequenced within a study of shared clonotypes between healthy human individuals. V gave up 1 base and J gave up 10 bases, with 9 bases separating them. Per the germline V gene, CDR1 is SGHDT and CDR2 is YYEEEE. CDR3 length: 12 amino acids. Assay used: immunoSEQ multiplex PCR; TCRdb lists only in-frame clones, some missing. Of 660,000 or so clones in the sample, 95% to 97% are singletons; the top ten hold around 0.1%. As defined, naive CD8 cells were CD45RO-negative and positively selected for CCR7, with terminally differentiated effector memory CD45RA+ cells excluded.

Specimen: naive CD8+ T cells sorted from blood. J is TRBJ2-1 and V is TRBV5-6; D tentatively reads TRBD1 or TRBD2 (5 bases each). This TCR was sampled from a young woman in good health. This CDR3 is CASSLWGTEQFF. In DNA form, the CDR3 reads TGTGCCAGCAGCTTGTGGGGGACCGAGCAGTTCTTC.